This TCR beta chain was observed in a study of T cell clones after liver transplantation. Across the whole study: Post-transplant blood was tracked for graft-donor-reactive T cell clones identified in a pre-transplant mixed lymphocyte reaction. Notes on the study in general: Migration into the graft, not deletion, may explain lost graft donor-reactive T cells. A significant post-transplant drop in circulating graft-donor-reactive CD4 TCRbeta sequences occurred in most of the 8 subjects.

TCRdb keeps only in-frame clones here, not all; method: immunoSEQ multiplex PCR. The sample lists about 99,000 clones, 82% occurring once. In the case of this clone: The antigen remains unidentified.

The V end lost 3 bases, the J end lost 5 bases, and 5 bases lay between the germline ends. Germline CDR1 and CDR2: SEHNR and FQNEAQ (reference sequence). This CDR3 has 11 amino acids. Material: CD4+ T cells from blood, obtained before liver transplant. This chain connects TRBV7-9 to TRBJ2-7; no clear D. The TCR sequence derives from a human donor who received a liver transplant. The CDR3 DNA reads as TGTGCCAGCAGCTTCTTCGACGAGCAGTACTTC. This translates into CASSFFDEQYF.